One sample yielded the 30 T cell receptor beta chains listed below, sequenced in a study of cytomegalovirus exposure and HLA in healthy donors. Primers included in the PCR were 60 Vbeta and 13 Jbeta primers. Profiling relied on immunoSEQ multiplex PCR, and the TCRdb table lists in-frame clones only, not all of them. Among around 100,000 clones, nearly 80% were seen once, and the ten largest hold 4.1%. The sample taken for sequencing was PBMCs. The receptors come from a woman aged 40 to 50 in good health and CMV-seropositive.

The chain has TRBV7-3 and TRBJ2-7, with a possible D match to TRBD2 (6 bases). Germline CDR1 SGHTA, CDR2 FQGTGA. Trimming stripped 1 base from V and 2 bases from J, with 9 bases between. CDR3 length: 14 residues. CDR3 DNA: TGTGCCAGCAGCTTAATGGGCGGGGCCTACGAGCAGTACTTC. This gives the protein CASSLMGGAYEQYF.

This clone was picked up a small number of times. The CDR3 protein is CASSLEVAGVNEQFF. In DNA form, the CDR3 reads TGCGCCAGCAGCTTGGAGGTAGCGGGAGTTAATGAGCAGTTCTTC. V gene TRBV5-1 combines with J gene TRBJ2-1, with 9 bases lining up with TRBD2. The length of the CDR3 is 15 residues. V dropped 0 bases and J dropped 7; count of bases not matched to a gene: 5. Germline CDR1 SGHRS, CDR2 YFSETQ.

The genes are TRBV25-1 and TRBJ2-7; 12 positions match TRBD2. This CDR3 contains 15 residues. Germline trimming cut 4 bases from V and 6 bases from J; bases unmatched to any gene: 7. Germline values: CDR1 MGHDK, CDR2 SYGVNS. The DNA for the CDR3 is TGTGCCAGCAGTGTCCGACTAGCGGGAGTAAGCGAGCAGTACTTC. Translation gives CASSVRLAGVSEQYF.

This clone was picked up a small number of times. V and J are TRBV7-3 and TRBJ2-7, with 7 positions matching TRBD2. The germline V gene encodes CDR1 SGHTA and CDR2 FQGTGA. V dropped 3 bases and J dropped 5; count of bases not matched to a gene: 7. The CDR3 is made up of 14 amino acids. CDR3 residues: CASSLGGSTHEQYF. In DNA form, the CDR3 reads TGTGCCAGCAGCTTGGGCGGGAGCACCCACGAGCAGTACTTC.

The rearrangement joins TRBV5-4 to TRBJ2-7; TRBD1 aligns across 9 bases. The CDR3 has 14 residues. The V gene end was trimmed by 3 bases and the J gene end by 5 bases; junction bases not matched to a gene: 6. Germline V gene data show CDR1 as SGHNT and CDR2 as YYREEE (reference sequence). In DNA, the CDR3 is TGTGCCAGCAGCTCCGAATGGACAGGGGACGAGCAGTACTTC. Its translation: CASSSEWTGDEQYF.

The chain employs TRBV7-4 and TRBJ2-5, with 9 positions matching TRBD1. The J call may be wrong; the DNA end is better matched by TRBJ2-7. The length of the CDR3 is 17 residues. In germline, CDR1 is SGHVT, CDR2 SQSDAQ. The CDR3 DNA sequence: TGTGCCAGCAGCTTAGCGAGTGACAGGGGGTGGGTCTACGAGCAGTACTTC. Protein: CASSLASDRGWVYEQYF.

The chain is built from TRBV7-9 and TRBJ2-7; D gene ambiguous. The germline V and J ends were trimmed by 1 base and 4 bases, with 14 bases remaining between them. The CDR3 is 15 amino acids. CDR1 SEHNR and CDR2 FQNEAQ come from the germline V gene (reference sequence). CDR3 residues: CASSLGDVIRYEQYF. CDR3 sequence (DNA): TGTGCCAGCAGCTTAGGAGATGTGATACGGTACGAGCAGTACTTC.

The chain carries TRBV28 and TRBJ1-4; 8 bases map to TRBD1. Germline values: CDR1 MDHEN, CDR2 SYDVKM. The CDR3 is made up of 14 amino acids. Trimming cost V 9 bases and J 10 bases; bases outside gene matches: 13. The DNA of the CDR3 is TGTGCCAGTTACAATGGACAGGGAGGAGGAAAACTGTTTTTT. Its protein is CASYNGQGGGKLFF.

V usage is TRBV5-1 and J usage is TRBJ1-2, with D tentatively TRBD1 (5 bases). This CDR3 contains 15 residues. Germline V gene lookup returns CDR1 SGHRS and CDR2 YFSETQ. Trimming removed 4 bases from V and 4 bases from J, with 17 bases in between. CDR3 sequence: CASSPGWGDGYGYTF. For the CDR3, the DNA is TGCGCCAGCAGCCCCGGGTGGGGGGACGGCTATGGCTACACCTTC.

This chain links TRBV27 with TRBJ2-2; D perhaps matches TRBD1 (6 bases). Looked up from germline, CDR1 is MNHEY and CDR2 is SMNVEV (reference sequence). CDR3 length equals 14 residues. V was trimmed by 9 bases and J by 4 bases, leaving 15 bases between them. CDR3 bases: TGTGCCAGTAACAGGGAAGGGTTCACCGGGGAGCTGTTTTTT. It is translated as CASNREGFTGELFF.

The V gene is TRBV30, the J gene TRBJ2-1; D gene uncertain. The CDR3 is 13 amino acids. CDR1 GTSNPN and CDR2 SVGIG come from the germline V gene (reference sequence). The ends were cut back, 3 bases at V and 8 bases at J, with 14 bases in the middle. The CDR3 reads CAWRKHSIYEQFF. The CDR3 nucleotides are TGTGCCTGGAGGAAACACAGTATATATGAGCAGTTCTTC.

The chain joins TRBV1 to TRBJ2-7; the table calls TRBD1, which could not be checked here. TRBV1 is annotated as a pseudogene. The CDR3 loop spans 16 amino acids. CDR3 protein: CTSSQNGTEGDYEQYF. CDR3 DNA: TGCACCAGCAGCCAAAACGGGACAGAAGGAGACTACGAGCAGTACTTC.

The gene calls are TRBV5-8 and TRBJ2-6; D not certain. Germline assignment: CDR1 SGHTS and CDR2 YDEGEE. Trimming removed 0 bases at V and 0 bases at J, with 4 bases between. The CDR3 consists of 15 residues. The CDR3 nucleotides read TGTGCCAGCAGCTTGGGGAGCTCTGGGGCCAACGTCCTGACTTTC. Its translation is CASSLGSSGANVLTF.

The chain is built from TRBV4-1 and TRBJ2-2; 7 positions match TRBD1. In germline, CDR1 is MGHRA, CDR2 YSYEKL. The V segment lost 3 bases and the J segment 4 bases; nucleotides outside the gene matches: 11. This CDR3 comprises 17 residues. The CDR3 DNA follows: TGCGCCAGCAGCCAGAACGACAGGGTGACGGCCACCGGGGAGCTGTTTTTT. It encodes CASSQNDRVTATGELFF.

This clone was seen only a few times. The genes are TRBV19 and TRBJ1-5; D is uncertain. Trimming took off 6 bases at V and 9 bases at J, with 15 bases between the two ends. Germline CDR1 reads LNHDA; CDR2 reads SQIVND (reference sequence). The CDR3 consists of 13 residues. CDR3 in amino acids: CASSTPNPAPQHF. The CDR3 DNA sequence: TGTGCCAGTAGCACCCCTAACCCCGCGCCCCAGCATTTT.

The genes are TRBV18 and TRBJ1-1; the D gene is possibly TRBD1 (5 bases). Germline V gene sequence: CDR1 KGHSH, CDR2 LQKENI. V was cut by 3 bases and J by 1 base, with 12 bases left in between. CDR3 length: 15 amino acids. The CDR3 DNA reads as TGTGCCAGCTCACCTCGGGGGGATAGGAACACTGAAGCTTTCTTT. Its translation is CASSPRGDRNTEAFF.

This chain joins TRBV5-6 and TRBJ1-1, with D possibly TRBD1 on 5 matching bases. The germline CDR1 and CDR2 sequences are SGHDT and YYEEEE. This CDR3 region has 15 residues. V lost 6 bases, J lost 4 bases, and 19 bases lay in between. CDR3 region: CASTLGRERGTEAFF. In nucleotides, the CDR3 is TGTGCCAGCACCCTAGGTAGGGAAAGGGGCACTGAAGCTTTCTTT.

The J gene is TRBJ2-7, the V gene TRBV6-1, with no clear D. The CDR3 is made up of 13 amino acids. The germline V and J ends were trimmed by 7 bases and 5 bases, with 15 bases remaining between them. The V gene's germline CDR1 is MNHNS and CDR2 SASEGT. CDR3 coding DNA: TGTGCCAGCAATGTAGCTGAGGTGGACGAGCAGTACTTC. It codes for CASNVAEVDEQYF.

J is TRBJ2-7 and V is TRBV5-1, with D perhaps TRBD1 (6 bases). There are 11 residues in the CDR3. The germline CDR1 and CDR2 sequences are SGHRS and YFSETQ. V was pared by 2 bases and J by 7 bases, with 7 bases between. CDR3 bases: TGCGCCAGCAGCTTTGGACAGGAGCAGTACTTC. Protein: CASSFGQEQYF.

V gene TRBV28 combines with J gene TRBJ1-5, with a possible D match to TRBD1 (5 bases). This CDR3 is 14 amino acids long. Germline V gives CDR1 MDHEN, CDR2 SYDVKM. V lost 6 bases and J lost 6, with 15 bases in between. The CDR3 region has the DNA TGTGCCAGCAGGGGGCCGGGTTGGAGTCAGCCCCAGCATTTT. Encoded protein: CASRGPGWSQPQHF.

The gene calls are TRBV19 and TRBJ1-5; tentative D call: TRBD1 (6 bases). The germline V gene has CDR1 LNHDA and CDR2 SQIVND (reference sequence). Between the trimmed V and J ends, which lost 5 bases and 5 bases, there was a span of 10 bases. This CDR3 spans 13 amino acids. The CDR3 spells CASSGTFDQPQHF. DNA of the CDR3: TGTGCCAGTAGTGGGACATTCGATCAGCCCCAGCATTTT.

The rearrangement links TRBV25-1 to TRBJ2-1; D unresolved. Germline CDR1 reads MGHDK; CDR2 reads SYGVNS. Trimming shortened V by 1 base and J by 3 bases, and 7 bases separated the two germline ends. The CDR3 is made up of 14 amino acids. CDR3 coding DNA: TGTGCCAGCAGTGAATCACTTTACTACAATGAGCAGTTCTTC. This codes for CASSESLYYNEQFF.

This clone was observed a handful of times. The rearrangement joins TRBV9 to TRBJ2-3, with D tentatively TRBD2 (5 bases). This CDR3 is 15 amino acids long. Trimming cost V 5 bases and J 4 bases, with 17 bases left between them. Germline CDR1 SGDLS, CDR2 YYNGEE. This CDR3 reads CASSSVVGTADTQYF. Here the CDR3 DNA reads TGTGCCAGCAGTAGCGTCGTTGGAACTGCAGATACGCAGTATTTT.

The V gene is TRBV9, the J gene TRBJ1-2, with a tentative D call TRBD1 (6 bases). This CDR3 contains 17 residues. The V and J ends lost 2 bases and 8 bases respectively, with 25 bases between them. Germline lookup yields CDR1 SGDLS and CDR2 YYNGEE. CDR3 sequence (DNA): TGTGCCAGCAGCGTGTACGCCGACGCAGGGGTAAGCGGCGGCTACACCTTC. It is translated as CASSVYADAGVSGGYTF.

This sequence joins TRBV6-5 and TRBJ1-3, with D perhaps TRBD1 (5 bases). From germline, CDR1 is MNHEY and CDR2 SVGAGI. Trimming cost V 5 bases and J 6 bases, with 11 bases left between them. The CDR3 spans 13 residues. The CDR3 loop reads CASSQTEINTIYF. In nucleotides, the CDR3 is TGTGCCAGCAGTCAGACAGAAATAAACACCATATATTTT.

This clone appeared once. V gene TRBV18 combines with J gene TRBJ2-5, with a tentative D call TRBD1 (5 bases). With 0 bases removed from V and 1 base from J, the gap between germline ends came to 9 bases. The germline CDR1 and CDR2 sequences are KGHSH and LQKENI. The CDR3 contains 15 residues. The CDR3 here is CASSPPLQVQETQYF. CDR3 coding DNA: TGTGCCAGCTCACCACCGTTACAGGTCCAAGAGACCCAGTACTTC.

V usage is TRBV10-3 and J usage is TRBJ2-1; the match to TRBD2 covers 7 bases. Per germline, CDR1 ENHRY and CDR2 SYGVKD. V shed 10 bases, J shed 10 bases, and the junction held 13 bases outside the gene matches. The length of the CDR3 is 13 residues. CDR3 nucleotide sequence: TGTGCCACCCGGGGGGTAGCGGGCCAGGAGCAGTTCTTC. It yields the protein CATRGVAGQEQFF.

The gene calls are TRBV27 and TRBJ2-7, with D maybe TRBD2 (5 bases). The CDR3 is 15 residues long. Germline V gene lookup returns CDR1 MNHEY and CDR2 SMNVEV (reference sequence). Trimming took 6 bases from V and 2 from J, leaving 17 bases between them. DNA for the CDR3: TGTGCCAGCAGCTTGGGGAGCGGTTTCGCCTACGAGCAGTACTTC. Protein sequence: CASSLGSGFAYEQYF.

This chain links TRBV4-1 with TRBJ1-2; 9 nucleotides agree with TRBD1. The CDR3 contains 16 residues. J gave up 6 bases and V 2 bases, and 10 bases lay outside the gene matches. The germline V gene encodes CDR1 MGHRA and CDR2 YSYEKL. DNA of the CDR3: TGCGCCAGCAGCCAAAAACCGGGACAGGGATCGAATGGCTACACCTTC. The encoded protein is CASSQKPGQGSNGYTF.

V usage is TRBV30 and J usage is TRBJ2-7; a possible D gene is TRBD2 (6 bases). The germline V gene has CDR1 GTSNPN and CDR2 SVGIG (reference sequence). V was trimmed by 0 bases and J by 5 bases, leaving 11 bases between them. The CDR3 has 13 residues. The CDR3 here is CAWSVPASDEQYF. In DNA form, the CDR3 reads TGTGCCTGGAGTGTCCCGGCTAGCGACGAGCAGTACTTC.